This TCR beta chain was recovered during a study of blood T cell repertoires in COVID-19. The CDR3 runs to 16 residues. Germline CDR1 GTSNPN, CDR2 SVGIG (reference sequence). With 0 bases clipped from V and 4 bases from J, the junction kept 9 bases outside the gene matches. Using immunoSEQ multiplex PCR, the repertoire was profiled, and TCRdb retains in-frame clones only, with some absent. The sample carries 380,000 or so clones, 70% to 90% recorded once. This TCR was sampled from a woman younger than 45 with acute COVID-19. The genes are TRBV30 and TRBJ2-3; 8 nucleotides agree with TRBD1. Sequencing was performed on PBMCs or T cells enriched from blood (not recorded which). The CDR3 coding sequence is TGTGCCTGGAGTGTAGGGACAGGAGCCTTATCAGATACGCAGTATTTT. Translating gives CAWSVGTGALSDTQYF.